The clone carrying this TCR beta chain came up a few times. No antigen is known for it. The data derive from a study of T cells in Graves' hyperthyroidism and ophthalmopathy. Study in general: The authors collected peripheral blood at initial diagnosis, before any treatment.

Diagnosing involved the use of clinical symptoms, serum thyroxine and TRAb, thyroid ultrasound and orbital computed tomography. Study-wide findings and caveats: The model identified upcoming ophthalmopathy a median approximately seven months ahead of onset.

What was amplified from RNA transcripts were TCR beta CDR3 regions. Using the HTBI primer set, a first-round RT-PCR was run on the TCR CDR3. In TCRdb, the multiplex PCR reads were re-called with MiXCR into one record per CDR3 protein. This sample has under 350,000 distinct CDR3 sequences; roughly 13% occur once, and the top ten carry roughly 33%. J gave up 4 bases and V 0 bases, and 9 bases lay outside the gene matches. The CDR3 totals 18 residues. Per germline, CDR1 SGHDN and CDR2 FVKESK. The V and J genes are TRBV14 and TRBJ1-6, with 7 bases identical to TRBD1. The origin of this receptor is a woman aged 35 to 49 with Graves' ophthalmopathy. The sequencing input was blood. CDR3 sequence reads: CASSQDFWDSGYNSPLHF. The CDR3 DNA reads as TGTGCCAGCAGCCAAGATTTTTGGGACAGTGGGTATAATTCACCCCTCCACTTT.